The 11 T cell receptor beta chains in this list originate from one sample, sequenced in a study of OX40 agonist ivuxolimab in advanced cancers. Here immunoSEQ multiplex PCR was the method, and the copy in TCRdb shows in-frame clones only, minus some. The sample lists approximately 50,000 clones, over 70% occurring once. The source was CD4+ or CD8+ T cells sorted from blood, collected in a trial of the OX40 agonist ivuxolimab. The source is an adult with an advanced solid tumor such as melanoma, head and neck, liver or kidney cancer.

The chain couples TRBV10-2 to TRBJ2-7; 9 positions match TRBD1. After removal of 2 bases from V and 5 bases from J, the junction contained 4 bases not matched to a gene. The CDR3 runs to 14 residues. The germline CDR1 and CDR2 sequences are WSHSY and SAAADI. The CDR3 reads CASSEQGQGDEQYF. CDR3 nucleotide sequence: TGCGCCAGCAGTGAGCAGGGACAGGGCGACGAGCAGTACTTC.

This rearrangement joins TRBV11-2 to TRBJ2-7; possible D gene TRBD2, 6 bases. Germline V gives CDR1 SGHAT, CDR2 FQNNGV. Trimming pared 6 bases from V and 0 bases from J, leaving 12 bases between. This CDR3 spans 14 amino acids. The CDR3 coding sequence is TGTGCCAGCAGGGGGGGTTGGGCCTCCTACGAGCAGTACTTC. As protein: CASRGGWASYEQYF.

The chain employs TRBV7-2 and TRBJ2-7; D tentatively reads TRBD1 or TRBD2 (5 bases each). Germline-derived CDR1 and CDR2 are SGHTA and FQGNSA. The CDR3 contains 14 residues. The V end lost 0 bases, the J end lost 5 bases, and 11 bases lay between the germline ends. This chain's CDR3 is CASSLALRGDEQYF. The CDR3 nucleotides read TGTGCCAGCAGCTTAGCGCTTCGGGGCGACGAGCAGTACTTC.

V is TRBV5-3 and J is TRBJ1-4; D may be TRBD1 (5 bases). TRBV5-3 is treated as an ORF (open reading frame) with a function not yet certain. The CDR3 is 16 amino acids. With 0 bases removed from V and 8 bases from J, the gap between germline ends came to 17 bases. CDR3 region: CARSLASGQREEKLFF. The CDR3 DNA is TGTGCCAGAAGCTTGGCCTCGGGGCAGAGGGAAGAAAAACTGTTTTTT.

The genes are TRBV2 and TRBJ2-2; D is ambiguous. The germline V and J ends were trimmed by 6 bases and 4 bases, with 9 bases remaining between them. CDR3 length: 13 residues. Germline V gene lookup returns CDR1 SNHLY and CDR2 FYNNEI. This chain's CDR3 is CASRGWVTGELFF. Written as DNA, the CDR3 is TGTGCCAGCAGGGGCTGGGTCACCGGGGAGCTGTTTTTT.

The V and J genes are TRBV6-5 and TRBJ1-2; no reliable D call. V was trimmed by 2 bases and J by 8 bases, leaving 6 bases between them. Germline-derived CDR1 and CDR2 are MNHEY and SVGAGI. There are 11 residues in the CDR3. The chain's CDR3 is CASSYQGGYTF. The CDR3 nucleotides read TGTGCCAGCAGTTACCAAGGAGGCTACACCTTC.

V gene TRBV7-2 combines with J gene TRBJ2-7; a possible D gene is TRBD2 (7 bases). Trimming removed 1 base at V and 4 bases at J, with 14 bases between. This CDR3 is built from 15 residues. Germline V gives CDR1 SGHTA, CDR2 FQGNSA. The CDR3 DNA reads as TGTGCCAGCAGCTTAGTCGGGGGGCGCGGGTACGAGCAGTACTTC. Its protein product is CASSLVGGRGYEQYF.

The chain employs TRBV9 and TRBJ2-7; possibly TRBD1 for D (5 bases). CDR1 is SGDLS, CDR2 YYNGEE, per germline. This CDR3 is built from 15 residues. V dropped 0 bases and J dropped 0 bases, with 10 bases sitting between them. CDR3 protein: CASSVAPTASYEQYF. Here the CDR3 DNA reads TGTGCCAGCAGCGTAGCCCCGACAGCCTCCTACGAGCAGTACTTC.

V is TRBV6-5 and J is TRBJ2-7; D is unclear. The germline gives CDR1 MNHEY, CDR2 SVGAGI. V dropped 7 bases and J dropped 6 bases, with 10 bases sitting between them. The CDR3 has 11 amino acids. The CDR3 spells CASNRVGEQYF. Here the CDR3 DNA reads TGTGCCAGCAACCGGGTAGGCGAGCAGTACTTC.

This clone was detected once. The chain combines TRBV5-4 with TRBJ2-3, with 7 bases fitting TRBD2. The germline gives CDR1 SGHNT, CDR2 YYREEE (reference sequence). The CDR3 has 16 residues. V lost 0 bases and J lost 2; bases outside the gene matches: 6. CDR3 sequence reads: CASSLGPGRYTDTQYF. The CDR3 bases are TGTGCCAGCAGCTTGGGTCCCGGGAGGTACACAGATACGCAGTATTTT.

The CDR3, as DNA: TGTGCCAGCGGCCCCCGGGCCCAACAAGAGACCCAGTACTTC. It codes for CASGPRAQQETQYF. This chain links TRBV7-9 with TRBJ2-5; D unclear. Deletions cut 8 bases from V and 2 bases from J, with 15 bases between. The CDR3 has 14 amino acids. CDR1 SEHNR and CDR2 FQNEAQ come from the germline V gene (reference sequence).